The sequence of this T cell receptor beta chain was determined in a study of human thymus T cells (dated by TCRdb to 2020 to 2021). Describing the broader study: The study used under 10 infant thymus samples plus four related peripheral blood samples to characterize TCR alpha and beta repertoires. Donor ages ranging from about 7 to 250 days were recorded, and over 5 male and a couple of female infants were included in the cohort.

Study-level results and caveats: The related research reported highly overlapping thymic TCR repertoires among unrelated individuals. Biased V and J gene segment usage appeared to be present in both thymic and peripheral blood repertoires. On average, thymus samples yielded 810,000 or so unique TCRB clonotypes, whereas blood samples yielded some 85,000.

The immunoSEQ multiplex PCR assay was used to amplify the TCRB and TCRAD loci from a standardized amount of quality-controlled genomic DNA. The V(D)J region was spanned by amplicons of a length sufficient to cover the CDR3 and to identify V and J genes. Through the commercial immunoSEQ service, the amplicons were sequenced on an Illumina platform. The authors' analysis ran thus. Primer bias and sequencing errors were corrected using previously described methods, and TCRAD and TCRB definitions followed the IMGT database. immunoSEQ Analyzer 3.0 and VDJTools were used for repertoire analysis, which covered basic statistics, V/J segment usage, diversity estimates, rarefaction and pairwise overlap. Chao1, ChaoE, Efron-Thisted, Shannon and inverse Simpson indices were used to estimate diversity, which was also estimated on datasets down-sampled to the smallest sample. Repertoire overlap was assessed by strict matching of CDR3 nucleotide sequence, V gene and J gene, and clustering was done by Jaccard-based multidimensional scaling. Drawn from immuneACCESS, this table holds only the in-frame rearrangements with V and J called that TCRdb kept. Clones are partly lost; checked studies trace under half to an unresolved V gene and leave the rest unexplained. The V and J calls and clone size come from that table; D and trimming were worked out from the DNA. This sample lists roughly 86,000 clones; around 96% were detected once. The ten top clones hold roughly 0.028% of the sample.

A word on this clone: The antigen it recognizes is unknown. Per-nucleotide qualities are absent, and no much larger clonotype sits a single base away.

Thymus tissue was collected as surgical resects that were removed during corrective cardiac surgery. Immunologically healthy infants undergoing open corrective cardiac surgery for congenital heart defects in Finland were used as donors. Thymocytes were mechanically released from the tissue and were stored as pellets of about 9.5-33 million cells at -70 degrees C. A QIAsymphony instrument was used to extract genomic DNA from frozen cell pellets. Reading from cysteine to phenylalanine, the CDR3 counts 16 amino acids. Left in the record is the CDR3 DNA by itself, 48 bases read in frame from the first base. After removal of 1 base from V and 1 base from J, the junction retains 3 bases not matched to a gene. From a lookup of the germline V gene, CDR1 and CDR2 are SGHTA and FQGNSA.

The specimen was thymus tissue. The sequence is built from TRBV7-2 and TRBJ2-3; 9 central bases correspond to TRBD2. This TCR was recovered from a boy younger than two with a congenital heart defect but otherwise immunologically healthy. The CDR3 corresponds to CASSLVSSGGTDTQYF. In nucleotides, the sequence is TGTGCCAGCAGCTTAGTGTCTAGCGGGGGCACAGATACGCAGTATTTT.